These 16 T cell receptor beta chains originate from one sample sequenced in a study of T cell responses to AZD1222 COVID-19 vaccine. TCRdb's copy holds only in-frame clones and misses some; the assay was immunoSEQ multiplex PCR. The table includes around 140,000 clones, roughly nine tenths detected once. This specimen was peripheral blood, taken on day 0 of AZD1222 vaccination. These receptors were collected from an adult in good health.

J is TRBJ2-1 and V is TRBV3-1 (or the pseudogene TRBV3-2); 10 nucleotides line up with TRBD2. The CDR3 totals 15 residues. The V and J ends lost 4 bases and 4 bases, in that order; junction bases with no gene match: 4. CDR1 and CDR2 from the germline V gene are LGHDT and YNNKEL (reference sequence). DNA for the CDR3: TGTGCCAGCAGCCCCTCTAGCGGGGGTTACAATGAGCAGTTCTTC. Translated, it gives CASSPSSGGYNEQFF.

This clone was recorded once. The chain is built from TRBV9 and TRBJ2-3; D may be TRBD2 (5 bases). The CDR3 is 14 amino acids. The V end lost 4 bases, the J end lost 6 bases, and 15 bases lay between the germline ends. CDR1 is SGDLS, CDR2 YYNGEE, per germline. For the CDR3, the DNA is TGTGCCAGCAGCCCCGGGATGGGGTGGGATACGCAGTATTTT. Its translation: CASSPGMGWDTQYF.

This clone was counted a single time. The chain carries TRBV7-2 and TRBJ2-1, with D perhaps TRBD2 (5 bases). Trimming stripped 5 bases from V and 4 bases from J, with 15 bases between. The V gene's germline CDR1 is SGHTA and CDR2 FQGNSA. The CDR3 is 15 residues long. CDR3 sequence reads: CASSPDGVRYNEQFF. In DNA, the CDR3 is TGTGCCAGCAGCCCCGACGGGGTGAGATACAATGAGCAGTTCTTC.

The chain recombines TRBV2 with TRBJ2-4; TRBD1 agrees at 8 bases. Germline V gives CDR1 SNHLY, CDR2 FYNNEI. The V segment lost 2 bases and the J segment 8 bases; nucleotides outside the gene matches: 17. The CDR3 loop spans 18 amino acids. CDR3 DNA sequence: TGTGCCAGCAGTGAAACCATCAGCAGGGGGCTAAAAGAAGACATTCAGTACTTC. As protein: CASSETISRGLKEDIQYF.

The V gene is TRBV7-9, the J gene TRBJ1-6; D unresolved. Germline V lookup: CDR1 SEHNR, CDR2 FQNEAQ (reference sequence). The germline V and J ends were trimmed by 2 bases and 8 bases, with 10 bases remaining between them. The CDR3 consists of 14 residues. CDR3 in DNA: TGTGCCAGCAGCTTACTGGCAGATTATTCACCCCTCCACTTT. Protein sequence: CASSLLADYSPLHF.

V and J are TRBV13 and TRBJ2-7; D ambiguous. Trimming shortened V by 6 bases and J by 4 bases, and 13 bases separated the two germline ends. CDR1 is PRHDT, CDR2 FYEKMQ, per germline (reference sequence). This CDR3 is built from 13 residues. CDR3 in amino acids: CASSRSGEYEQYF. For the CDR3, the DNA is TGTGCCAGCAGTCGATCGGGCGAATACGAGCAGTACTTC.

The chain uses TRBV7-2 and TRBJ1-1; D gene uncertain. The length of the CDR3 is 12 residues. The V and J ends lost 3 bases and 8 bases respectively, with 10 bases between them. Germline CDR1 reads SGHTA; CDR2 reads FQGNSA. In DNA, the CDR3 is TGTGCCAGCAGCTTTGGGGTCAGCGAAGCTTTCTTT. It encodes CASSFGVSEAFF. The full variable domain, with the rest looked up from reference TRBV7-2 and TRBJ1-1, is GAGVSQSPSNKVTEKGKDVELRCDPISGHTALYWYRQSLGQGLEFLIYFQGNSAPDKSGLPSDRFSAERTGGSVSTLTIQRTQQEDSAVYLCASSFGVSEAFFGQGTRLTVV.

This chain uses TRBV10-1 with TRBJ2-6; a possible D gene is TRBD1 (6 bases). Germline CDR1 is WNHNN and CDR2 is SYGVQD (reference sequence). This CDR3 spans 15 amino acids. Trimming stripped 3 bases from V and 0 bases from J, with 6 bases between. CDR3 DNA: TGCGCCAGCAGTGAAGGGGGCTCTGGGGCCAACGTCCTGACTTTC. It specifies CASSEGGSGANVLTF.

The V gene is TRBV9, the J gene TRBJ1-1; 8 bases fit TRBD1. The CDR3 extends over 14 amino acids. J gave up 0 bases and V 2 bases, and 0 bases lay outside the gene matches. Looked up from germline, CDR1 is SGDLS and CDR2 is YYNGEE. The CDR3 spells CASSVGQVNTEAFF. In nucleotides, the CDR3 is TGTGCCAGCAGCGTGGGACAGGTGAACACTGAAGCTTTCTTT.

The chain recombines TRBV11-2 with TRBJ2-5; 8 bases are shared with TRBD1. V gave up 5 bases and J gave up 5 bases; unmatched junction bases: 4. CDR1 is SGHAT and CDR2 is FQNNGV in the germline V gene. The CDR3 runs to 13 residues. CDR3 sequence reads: CASSRQGLETQYF. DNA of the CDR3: TGTGCCAGCAGCAGACAGGGGTTGGAGACCCAGTACTTC.

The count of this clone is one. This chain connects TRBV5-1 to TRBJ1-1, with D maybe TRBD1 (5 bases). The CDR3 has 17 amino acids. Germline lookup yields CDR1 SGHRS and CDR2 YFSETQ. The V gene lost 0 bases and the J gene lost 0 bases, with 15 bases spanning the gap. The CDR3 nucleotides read TGCGCCAGCAGCTTGGCCACCTCGACAGCTATGAACACTGAAGCTTTCTTT. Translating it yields CASSLATSTAMNTEAFF.

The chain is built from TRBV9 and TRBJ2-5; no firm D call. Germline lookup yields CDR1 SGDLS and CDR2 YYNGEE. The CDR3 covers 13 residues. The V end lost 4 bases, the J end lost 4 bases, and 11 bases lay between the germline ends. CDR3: CASSSEAIETQYF. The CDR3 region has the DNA TGTGCCAGCAGCTCGGAAGCTATAGAGACCCAGTACTTC.

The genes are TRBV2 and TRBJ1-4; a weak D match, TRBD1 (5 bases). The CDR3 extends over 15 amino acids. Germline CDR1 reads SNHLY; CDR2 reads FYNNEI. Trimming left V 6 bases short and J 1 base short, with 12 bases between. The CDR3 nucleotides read TGTGCCAGCAGCAGGGAACAGATAACTAATGAAAAACTGTTTTTT. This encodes CASSREQITNEKLFF. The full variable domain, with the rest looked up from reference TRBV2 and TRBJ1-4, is EPEVTQTPSHQVTQMGQEVILRCVPISNHLYFYWYRQILGQKVEFLVSFYNNEISEKSEIFDDQFSVERPDGSNFTLKIRSTKLEDSAMYFCASSREQITNEKLFFGSGTQLSVL.

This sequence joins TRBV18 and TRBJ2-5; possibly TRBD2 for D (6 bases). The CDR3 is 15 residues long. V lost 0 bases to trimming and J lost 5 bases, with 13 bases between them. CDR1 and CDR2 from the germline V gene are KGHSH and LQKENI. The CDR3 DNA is TGTGCCAGCTCACCACCGGGTAAAGGAGGGGAGACCCAGTACTTC. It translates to CASSPPGKGGETQYF.

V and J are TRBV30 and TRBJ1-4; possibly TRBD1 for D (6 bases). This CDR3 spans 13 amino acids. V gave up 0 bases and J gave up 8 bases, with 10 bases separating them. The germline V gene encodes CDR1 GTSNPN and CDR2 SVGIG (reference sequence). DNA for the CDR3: TGTGCCTGGAGTGTCCAGGGGAGCGAAAAACTGTTTTTT. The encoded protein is CAWSVQGSEKLFF.

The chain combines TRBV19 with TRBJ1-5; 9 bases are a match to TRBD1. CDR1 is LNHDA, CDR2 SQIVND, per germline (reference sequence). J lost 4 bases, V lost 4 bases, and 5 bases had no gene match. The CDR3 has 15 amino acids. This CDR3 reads CASSRDRVGNQPQHF. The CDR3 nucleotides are TGTGCCAGTAGTAGGGACAGGGTTGGAAATCAGCCCCAGCATTTT.